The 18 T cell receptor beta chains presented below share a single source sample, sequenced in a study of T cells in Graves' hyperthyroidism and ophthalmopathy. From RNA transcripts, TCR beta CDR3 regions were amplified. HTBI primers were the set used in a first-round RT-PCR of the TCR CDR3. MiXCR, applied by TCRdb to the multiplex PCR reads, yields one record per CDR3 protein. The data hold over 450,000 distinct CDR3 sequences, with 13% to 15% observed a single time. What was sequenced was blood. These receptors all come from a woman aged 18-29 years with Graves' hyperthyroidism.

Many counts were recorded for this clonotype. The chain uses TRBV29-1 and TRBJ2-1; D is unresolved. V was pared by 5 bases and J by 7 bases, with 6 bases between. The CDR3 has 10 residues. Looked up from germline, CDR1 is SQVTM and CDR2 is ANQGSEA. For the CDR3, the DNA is TGCAGCGTTTATACGAATGAGCAGTTCTTC. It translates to CSVYTNEQFF.

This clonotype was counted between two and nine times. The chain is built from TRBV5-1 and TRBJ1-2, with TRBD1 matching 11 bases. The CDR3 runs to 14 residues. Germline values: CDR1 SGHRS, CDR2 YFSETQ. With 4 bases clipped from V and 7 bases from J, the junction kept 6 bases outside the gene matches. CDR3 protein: CASSLGQGAFGYTF. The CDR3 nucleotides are TGCGCCAGCAGCCTCGGACAGGGGGCATTTGGCTACACCTTC.

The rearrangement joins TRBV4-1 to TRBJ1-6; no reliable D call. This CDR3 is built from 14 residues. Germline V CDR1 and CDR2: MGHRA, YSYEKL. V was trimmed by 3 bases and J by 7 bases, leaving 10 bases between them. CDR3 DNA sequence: TGCGCCAGCAGCCAGGAGGGTATGAATTCACCCCTCCACTTT. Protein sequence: CASSQEGMNSPLHF.

The CDR3 sequence: CASNRGLGLFF. In DNA form, the CDR3 reads TGTGCCAGCAACAGGGGGCTCGGACTGTTTTTT. This chain joins TRBV19 and TRBJ1-4; 9 bases fit TRBD1. Germline lookup yields CDR1 LNHDA and CDR2 SQIVND (reference sequence). Trimming took 9 bases from V and 13 from J; bases not matched to a gene: 6. The CDR3 has 11 residues.

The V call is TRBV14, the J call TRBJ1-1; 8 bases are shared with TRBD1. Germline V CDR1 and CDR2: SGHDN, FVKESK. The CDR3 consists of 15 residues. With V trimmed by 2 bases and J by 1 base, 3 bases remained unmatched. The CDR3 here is CASSQYRGENTEAFF. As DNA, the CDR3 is TGTGCCAGCAGCCAATACAGGGGGGAGAACACTGAAGCTTTCTTT.

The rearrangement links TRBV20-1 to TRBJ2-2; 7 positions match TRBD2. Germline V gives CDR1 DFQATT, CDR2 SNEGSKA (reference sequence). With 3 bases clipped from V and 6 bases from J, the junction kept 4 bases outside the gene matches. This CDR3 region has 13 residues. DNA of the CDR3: TGCAGTGCTAGTTCCCTAGCGGCCGGGGAGCTGTTTTTT. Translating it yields CSASSLAAGELFF.

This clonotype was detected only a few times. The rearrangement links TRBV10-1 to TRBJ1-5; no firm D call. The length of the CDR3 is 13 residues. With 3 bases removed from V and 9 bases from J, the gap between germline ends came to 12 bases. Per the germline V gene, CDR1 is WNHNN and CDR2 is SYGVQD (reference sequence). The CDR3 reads CASSEEQRGPQHF. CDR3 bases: TGCGCCAGCAGTGAAGAGCAGAGAGGGCCCCAGCATTTT.

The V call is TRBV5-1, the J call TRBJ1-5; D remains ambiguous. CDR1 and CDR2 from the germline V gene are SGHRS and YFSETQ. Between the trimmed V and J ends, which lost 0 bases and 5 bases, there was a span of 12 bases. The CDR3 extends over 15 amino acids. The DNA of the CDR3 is TGCGCCAGCAGCTTGGACGCGGGGATGGATCAGCCCCAGCATTTT. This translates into CASSLDAGMDQPQHF.

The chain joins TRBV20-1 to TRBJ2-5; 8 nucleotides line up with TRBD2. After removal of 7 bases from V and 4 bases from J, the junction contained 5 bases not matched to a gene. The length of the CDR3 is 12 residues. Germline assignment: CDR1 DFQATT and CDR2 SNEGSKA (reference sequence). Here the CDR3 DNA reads TGCAGTGGGGCGGGAGGAATAGAGACCCAGTACTTC. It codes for CSGAGGIETQYF.

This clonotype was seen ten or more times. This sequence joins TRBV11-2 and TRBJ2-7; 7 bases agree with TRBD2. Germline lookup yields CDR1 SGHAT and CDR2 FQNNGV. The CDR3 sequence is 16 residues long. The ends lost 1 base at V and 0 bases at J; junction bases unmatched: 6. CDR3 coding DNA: TGTGCCAGCAGCTTAGGCGGGGTAGCGGGCTCCTACGAGCAGTACTTC. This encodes CASSLGGVAGSYEQYF.

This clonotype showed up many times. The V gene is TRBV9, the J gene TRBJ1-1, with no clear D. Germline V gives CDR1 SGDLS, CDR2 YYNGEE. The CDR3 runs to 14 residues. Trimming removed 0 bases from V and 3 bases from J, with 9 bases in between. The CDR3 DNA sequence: TGTGCCAGCAGCGTAGATAGAGGTCACACTGAAGCTTTCTTT. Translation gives CASSVDRGHTEAFF.

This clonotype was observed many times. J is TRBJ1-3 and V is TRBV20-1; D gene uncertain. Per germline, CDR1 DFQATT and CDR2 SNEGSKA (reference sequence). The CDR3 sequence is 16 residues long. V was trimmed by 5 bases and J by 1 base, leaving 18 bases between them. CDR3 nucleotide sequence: TGCAGTGCTCCCCACCATGGAGGAGGTTCTGGAAACACCATATATTTT. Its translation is CSAPHHGGGSGNTIYF.

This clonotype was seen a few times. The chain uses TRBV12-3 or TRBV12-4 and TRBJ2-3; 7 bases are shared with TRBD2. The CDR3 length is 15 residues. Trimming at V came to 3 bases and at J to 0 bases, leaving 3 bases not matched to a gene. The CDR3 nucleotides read TGTGCCAGCAGTTTTGGGGGGGGGAGCACAGATACGCAGTATTTT. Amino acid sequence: CASSFGGGSTDTQYF.

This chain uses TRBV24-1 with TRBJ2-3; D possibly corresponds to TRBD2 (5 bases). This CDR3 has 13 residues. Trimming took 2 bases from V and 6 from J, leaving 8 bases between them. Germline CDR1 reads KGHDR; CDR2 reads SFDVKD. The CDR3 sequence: CATSDSPGDTQYF. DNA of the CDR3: TGTGCCACCAGTGATTCACCGGGGGATACGCAGTATTTT.

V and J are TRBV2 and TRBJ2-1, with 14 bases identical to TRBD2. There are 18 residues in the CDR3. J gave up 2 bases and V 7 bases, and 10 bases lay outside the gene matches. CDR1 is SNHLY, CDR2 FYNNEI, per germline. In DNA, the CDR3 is TGTGCCAGCACTCCACCGGGACTAGCGGGAGCAACCTACAATGAGCAGTTCTTC. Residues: CASTPPGLAGATYNEQFF. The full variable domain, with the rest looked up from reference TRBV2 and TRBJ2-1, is EPEVTQTPSHQVTQMGQEVILRCVPISNHLYFYWYRQILGQKVEFLVSFYNNEISEKSEIFDDQFSVERPDGSNFTLKIRSTKLEDSAMYFCASTPPGLAGATYNEQFFGPGTRLTVL.

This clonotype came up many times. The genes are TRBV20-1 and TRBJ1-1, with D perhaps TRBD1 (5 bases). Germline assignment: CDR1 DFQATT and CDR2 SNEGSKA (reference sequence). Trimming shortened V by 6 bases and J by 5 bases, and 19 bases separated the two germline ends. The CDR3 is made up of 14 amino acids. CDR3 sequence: CSARKDNKATEAFF. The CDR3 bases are TGCAGTGCCCGAAAGGACAACAAGGCTACTGAAGCTTTCTTT.

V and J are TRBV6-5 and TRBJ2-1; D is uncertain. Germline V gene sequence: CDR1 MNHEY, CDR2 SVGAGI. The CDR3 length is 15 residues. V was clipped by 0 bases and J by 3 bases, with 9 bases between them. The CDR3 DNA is TGTGCCAGCAGTTACTCGAGAGTGGTCTACAATGAGCAGTTCTTC. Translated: CASSYSRVVYNEQFF.

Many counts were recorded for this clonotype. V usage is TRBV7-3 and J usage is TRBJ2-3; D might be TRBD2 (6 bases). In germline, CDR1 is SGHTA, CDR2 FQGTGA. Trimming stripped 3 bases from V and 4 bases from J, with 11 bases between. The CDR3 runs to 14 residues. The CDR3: CASSLTGVPDTQYF. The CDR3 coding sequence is TGTGCCAGCAGCTTGACGGGAGTACCAGATACGCAGTATTTT.